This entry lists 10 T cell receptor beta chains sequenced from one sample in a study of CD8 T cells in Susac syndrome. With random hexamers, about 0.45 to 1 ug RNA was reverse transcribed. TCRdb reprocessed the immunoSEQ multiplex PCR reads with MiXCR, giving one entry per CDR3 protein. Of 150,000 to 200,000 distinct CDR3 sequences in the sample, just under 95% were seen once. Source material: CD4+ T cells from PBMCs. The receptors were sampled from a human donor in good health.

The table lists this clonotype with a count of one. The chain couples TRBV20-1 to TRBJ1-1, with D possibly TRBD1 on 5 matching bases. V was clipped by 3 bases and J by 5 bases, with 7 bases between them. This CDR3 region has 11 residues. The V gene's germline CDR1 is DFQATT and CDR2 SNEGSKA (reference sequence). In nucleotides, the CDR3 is TGCAGTGCTAGTCGGGGGACTGAAGCTTTCTTT. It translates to CSASRGTEAFF.

The CDR3 DNA reads as TGCAGTGCTAACCCTCGGGGAAGGGCTAGCACAGATACGCAGTATTTT. Translation gives CSANPRGRASTDTQYF. This sequence joins TRBV20-1 and TRBJ2-3; the D gene is possibly TRBD2 (5 bases). Germline V gene lookup returns CDR1 DFQATT and CDR2 SNEGSKA (reference sequence). This CDR3 is built from 16 residues. Trimming pared 4 bases from V and 0 bases from J, leaving 17 bases between.

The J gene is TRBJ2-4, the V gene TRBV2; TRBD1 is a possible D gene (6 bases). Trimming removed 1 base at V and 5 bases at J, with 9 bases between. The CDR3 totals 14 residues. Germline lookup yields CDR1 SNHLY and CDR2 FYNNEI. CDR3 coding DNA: TGTGCCAGCAGTGAAGGGACAGTCGAAAACATTCAGTACTTC. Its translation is CASSEGTVENIQYF.

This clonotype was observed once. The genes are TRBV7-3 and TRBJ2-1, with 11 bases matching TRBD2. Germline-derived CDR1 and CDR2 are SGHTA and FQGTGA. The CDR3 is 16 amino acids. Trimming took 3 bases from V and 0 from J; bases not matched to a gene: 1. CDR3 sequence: CASSFTSGGSYNEQFF. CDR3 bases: TGTGCCAGCAGCTTTACTAGCGGGGGCTCCTACAATGAGCAGTTCTTC.

The CDR3 is CSAPWTSGGGELFF. In nucleotides, the CDR3 is TGCAGTGCTCCCTGGACTAGCGGGGGCGGGGAGCTGTTTTTT. J is TRBJ2-2 and V is TRBV20-1, with 13 bases aligning to TRBD2. The CDR3 is 14 residues long. Germline V gene sequence: CDR1 DFQATT, CDR2 SNEGSKA (reference sequence). The trim removed 5 bases at V and 7 bases at J, leaving 4 bases unmatched.

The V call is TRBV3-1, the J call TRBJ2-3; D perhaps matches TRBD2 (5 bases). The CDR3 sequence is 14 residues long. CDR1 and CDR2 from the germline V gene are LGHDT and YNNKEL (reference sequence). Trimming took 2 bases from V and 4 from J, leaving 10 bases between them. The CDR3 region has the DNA TGTGCCAGCAGCCAATGGGAGAGAGCAGATACGCAGTATTTT. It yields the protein CASSQWERADTQYF.

The chain's CDR3 is CASSQDPRAAQETQYF. The CDR3 region has the DNA TGTGCCAGCAGCCAAGATCCTCGGGCAGCCCAAGAGACCCAGTACTTC. The rearrangement uses TRBV4-2 and TRBJ2-5; D remains ambiguous. With 0 bases removed from V and 1 base from J, the gap between germline ends came to 12 bases. The germline gives CDR1 LGHNA, CDR2 YNFKEQ. This CDR3 is 16 amino acids long.

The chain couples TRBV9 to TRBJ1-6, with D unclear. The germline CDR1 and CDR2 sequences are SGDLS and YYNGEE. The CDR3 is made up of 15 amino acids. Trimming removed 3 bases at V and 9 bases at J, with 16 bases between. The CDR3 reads CASSESGQVSSPLHF. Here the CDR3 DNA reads TGTGCCAGCAGCGAATCGGGCCAGGTTTCTTCACCCCTCCACTTT.

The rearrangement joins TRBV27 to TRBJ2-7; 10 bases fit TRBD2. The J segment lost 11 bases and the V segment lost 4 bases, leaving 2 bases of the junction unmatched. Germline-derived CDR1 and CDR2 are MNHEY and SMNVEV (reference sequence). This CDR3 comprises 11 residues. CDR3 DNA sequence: TGTGCCAGCAGTTCAGGACTAGCGGAGTACTTC. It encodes CASSSGLAEYF.

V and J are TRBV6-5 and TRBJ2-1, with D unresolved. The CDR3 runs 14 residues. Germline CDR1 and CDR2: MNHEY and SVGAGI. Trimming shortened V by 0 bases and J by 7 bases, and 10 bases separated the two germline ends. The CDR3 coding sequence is TGTGCCAGCAGTTACTCGAATAGGATAAATGAGCAGTTCTTC. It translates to CASSYSNRINEQFF.